This TCR beta chain is from a study of CD8+ T cells in alopecia areata. In each case, RNA was isolated and then reverse transcribed into cDNA as the sequencing template. This table comes from immunoSEQ multiplex PCR, and its TCRdb copy is limited to in-frame clones, with some not included. The sample yields roughly 190,000 clones, 60% to 70% seen once. Study-wide results and limits: Clonality exceeded that of normal scalp in lesional scalp, most notably in alopecia totalis/universalis.

V dropped 6 bases and J dropped 0 bases, with 18 bases sitting between them. CDR3 length: 17 amino acids. CDR1 and CDR2 from the germline V gene are MNHEY and SMNVEV (reference sequence). Treatment in this sample: oral pan-JAK inhibitor, 5-10 mg twice daily. As to this clone: Its specificity is not known.

The clonotype was recovered from a human donor with alopecia areata. V gene TRBV27 combines with J gene TRBJ2-1; TRBD2 might be the D (5 bases). Here the sequenced sample was CD4+ T cells sorted from blood, taken at week 4, from a patient treated with tofacitinib. The CDR3 loop reads CASSRPPDFSSYNEQFF. As DNA, the CDR3 is TGTGCCAGCAGCCGTCCACCGGACTTTAGCTCCTACAATGAGCAGTTCTTC.